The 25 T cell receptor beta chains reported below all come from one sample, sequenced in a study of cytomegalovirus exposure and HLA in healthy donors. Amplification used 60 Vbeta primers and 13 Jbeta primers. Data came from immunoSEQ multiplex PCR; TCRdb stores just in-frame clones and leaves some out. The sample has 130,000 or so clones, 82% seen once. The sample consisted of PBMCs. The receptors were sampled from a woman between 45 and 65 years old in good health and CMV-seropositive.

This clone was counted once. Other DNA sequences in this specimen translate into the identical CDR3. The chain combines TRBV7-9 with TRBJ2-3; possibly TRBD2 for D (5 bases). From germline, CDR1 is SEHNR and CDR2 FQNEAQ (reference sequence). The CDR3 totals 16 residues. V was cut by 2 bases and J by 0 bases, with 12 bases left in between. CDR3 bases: TGTGCCAGCAGCTTATGGGTGGGCGGGAGCACAGATACGCAGTATTTT. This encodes CASSLWVGGSTDTQYF.

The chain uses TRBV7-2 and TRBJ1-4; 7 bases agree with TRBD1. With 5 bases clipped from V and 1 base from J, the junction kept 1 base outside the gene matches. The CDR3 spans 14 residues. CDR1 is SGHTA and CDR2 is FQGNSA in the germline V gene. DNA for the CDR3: TGTGCCAGCAGCCCAGGGGGAACTAATGAAAAACTGTTTTTT. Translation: CASSPGGTNEKLFF.

The CDR3 DNA reads TGCAGCGTCGCCCTAGCGGGAGAGGGCGGGGAGCTGTTTTTT. This gives the protein CSVALAGEGGELFF. The chain joins TRBV29-1 to TRBJ2-2, with 10 nucleotides matching TRBD2. Germline V gene sequence: CDR1 SQVTM, CDR2 ANQGSEA. The V and J ends lost 6 bases and 7 bases, in that order; junction bases with no gene match: 8. The CDR3 sequence is 14 residues long.

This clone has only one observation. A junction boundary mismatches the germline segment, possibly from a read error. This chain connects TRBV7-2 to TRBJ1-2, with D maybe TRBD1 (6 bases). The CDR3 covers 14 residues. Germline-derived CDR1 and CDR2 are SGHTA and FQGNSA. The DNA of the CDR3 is TGTGCCGGCAGCCGCGCGGGGGCCGGACTGGTGGGAACCTTC. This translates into CAGSRAGAGLVGTF.

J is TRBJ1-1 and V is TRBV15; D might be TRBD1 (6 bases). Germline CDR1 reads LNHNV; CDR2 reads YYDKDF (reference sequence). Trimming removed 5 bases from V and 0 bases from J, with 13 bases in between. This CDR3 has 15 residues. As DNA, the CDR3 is TGTGCCACCAGCGGACGTGGGACATTGAACACTGAAGCTTTCTTT. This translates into CATSGRGTLNTEAFF.

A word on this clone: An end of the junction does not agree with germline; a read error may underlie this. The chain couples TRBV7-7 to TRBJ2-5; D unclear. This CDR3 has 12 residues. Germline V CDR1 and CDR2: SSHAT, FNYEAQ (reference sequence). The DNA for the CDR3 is TGTGCTAGCAGCCGAACGGGAGAGACCCAGTACTTC. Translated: CASSRTGETQYF. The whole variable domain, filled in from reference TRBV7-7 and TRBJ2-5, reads GAGVSQSPRYKVTKRGQDVTLRCDPISSHATLYWYQQALGQGPEFLTYFNYEAQPDKSGLPSDRFSAERPEGSISTLTIQRTEQRDSAMYRCASSRTGETQYFGPGTRLLVL.

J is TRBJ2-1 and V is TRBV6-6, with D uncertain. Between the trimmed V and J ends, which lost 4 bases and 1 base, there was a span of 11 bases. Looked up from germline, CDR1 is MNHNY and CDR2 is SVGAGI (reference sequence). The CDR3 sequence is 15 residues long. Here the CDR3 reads CASSFGPSSYNEQFF. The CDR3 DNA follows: TGTGCCAGCAGTTTTGGGCCTTCTTCCTACAATGAGCAGTTCTTC.

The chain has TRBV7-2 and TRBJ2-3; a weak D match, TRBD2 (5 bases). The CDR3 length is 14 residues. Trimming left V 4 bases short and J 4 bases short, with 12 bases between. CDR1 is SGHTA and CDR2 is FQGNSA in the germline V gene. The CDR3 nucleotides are TGTGCCAGCAGCTCCCAGGCGGGCCCAGATACGCAGTATTTT. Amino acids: CASSSQAGPDTQYF.

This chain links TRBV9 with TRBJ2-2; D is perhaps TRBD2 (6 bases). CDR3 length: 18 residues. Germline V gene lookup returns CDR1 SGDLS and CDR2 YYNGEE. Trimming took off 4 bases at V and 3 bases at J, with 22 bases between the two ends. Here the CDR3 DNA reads TGTGCCAGCAGCCCCCGTTTTGGGCTAGCGCGCTACACCGGGGAGCTGTTTTTT. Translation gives CASSPRFGLARYTGELFF.

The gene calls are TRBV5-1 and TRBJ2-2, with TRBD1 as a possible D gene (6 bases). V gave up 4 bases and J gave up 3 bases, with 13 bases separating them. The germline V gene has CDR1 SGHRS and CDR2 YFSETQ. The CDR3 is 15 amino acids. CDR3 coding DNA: TGCGCCAGCAGCCCCCGGGACACCTACACCGGGGAGCTGTTTTTT. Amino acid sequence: CASSPRDTYTGELFF.

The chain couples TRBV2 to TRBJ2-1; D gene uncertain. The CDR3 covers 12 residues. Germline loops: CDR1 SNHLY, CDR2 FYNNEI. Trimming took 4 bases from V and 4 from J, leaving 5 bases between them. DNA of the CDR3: TGTGCCAGCAGTGGAGATTACAATGAGCAGTTCTTC. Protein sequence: CASSGDYNEQFF.

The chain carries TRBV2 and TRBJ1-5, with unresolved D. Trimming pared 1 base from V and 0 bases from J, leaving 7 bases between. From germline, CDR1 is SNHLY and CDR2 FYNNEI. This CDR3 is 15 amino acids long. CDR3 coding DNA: TGTGCCAGCAGTGAAGGACACCCTAGCAATCAGCCCCAGCATTTT. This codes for CASSEGHPSNQPQHF.

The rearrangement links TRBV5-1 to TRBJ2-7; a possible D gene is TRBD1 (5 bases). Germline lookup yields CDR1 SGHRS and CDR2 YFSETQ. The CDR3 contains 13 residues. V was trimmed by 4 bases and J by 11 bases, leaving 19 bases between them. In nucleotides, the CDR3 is TGCGCCAGCAGCACCGAAATACAGGCCCCCAAGTACTTC. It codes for CASSTEIQAPKYF.

The CDR3 protein is CASSKTSGRQYEQYF. In nucleotides, the CDR3 is TGTGCCAGTAGTAAGACTAGCGGGCGACAATACGAGCAGTACTTC. The genes are TRBV19 and TRBJ2-7; 10 nucleotides match TRBD2. The CDR3 covers 15 residues. Trimming cost V 4 bases and J 4 bases; bases outside gene matches: 7. CDR1 and CDR2 from the germline V gene are LNHDA and SQIVND (reference sequence).

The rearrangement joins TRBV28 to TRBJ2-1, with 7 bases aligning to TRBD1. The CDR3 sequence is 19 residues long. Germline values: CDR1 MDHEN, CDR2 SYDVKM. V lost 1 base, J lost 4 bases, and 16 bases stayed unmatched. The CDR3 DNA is TGTGCCAGCAGTTTATTCTCGCTGGTCGTGATCAGGGGGTACAATGAGCAGTTCTTC. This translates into CASSLFSLVVIRGYNEQFF.

CDR3 region: CASSLTTGTQSFF. The CDR3 region has the DNA TGTGCCAGCAGCTTAACTACCGGGACTCAATCGTTCTTC. The chain recombines TRBV7-3 with TRBJ2-1, with D possibly TRBD2 on 6 matching bases. The CDR3 has 13 amino acids. Germline V gene sequence: CDR1 SGHTA, CDR2 FQGTGA. V lost 0 bases and J 15 bases, leaving 15 bases between the germline ends.

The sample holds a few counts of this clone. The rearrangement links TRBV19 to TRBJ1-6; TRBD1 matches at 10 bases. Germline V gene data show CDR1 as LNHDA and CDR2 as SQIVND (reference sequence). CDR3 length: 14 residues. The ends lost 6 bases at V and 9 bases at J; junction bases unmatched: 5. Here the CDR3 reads CASRRTGGGSPLHF. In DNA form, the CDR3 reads TGTGCCAGTAGGAGGACAGGGGGTGGTTCACCCCTCCACTTT.

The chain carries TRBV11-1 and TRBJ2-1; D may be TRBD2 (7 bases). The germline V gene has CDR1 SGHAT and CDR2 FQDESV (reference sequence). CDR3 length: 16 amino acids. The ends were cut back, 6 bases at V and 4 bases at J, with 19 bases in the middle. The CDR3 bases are TGTGCCAGCAGATTTGGGGGGGCGGGGGTGTACAATGAGCAGTTCTTC. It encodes CASRFGGAGVYNEQFF.

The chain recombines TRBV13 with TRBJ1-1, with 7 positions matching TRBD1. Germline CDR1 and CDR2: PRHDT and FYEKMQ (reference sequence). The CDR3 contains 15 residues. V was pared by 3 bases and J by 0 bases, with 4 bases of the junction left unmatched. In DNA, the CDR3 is TGTGCCAGCAGCTTGGCCGGGACAGTGAACACTGAAGCTTTCTTT. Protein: CASSLAGTVNTEAFF. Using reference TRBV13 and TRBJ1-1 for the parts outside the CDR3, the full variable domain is AAGVIQSPRHLIKEKRETATLKCYPIPRHDTVYWYQQGPGQDPQFLISFYEKMQSDKGSIPDRFSAQQFSDYHSELNMSSLELGDSALYFCASSLAGTVNTEAFFGQGTRLTVV.

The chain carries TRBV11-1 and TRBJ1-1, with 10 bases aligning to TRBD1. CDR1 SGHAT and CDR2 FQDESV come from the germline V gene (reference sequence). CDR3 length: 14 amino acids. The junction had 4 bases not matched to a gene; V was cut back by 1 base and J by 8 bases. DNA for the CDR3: TGTGCCAGCAGCTTAGGGACAGGGGGAGACGAAGCTTTCTTT. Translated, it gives CASSLGTGGDEAFF.

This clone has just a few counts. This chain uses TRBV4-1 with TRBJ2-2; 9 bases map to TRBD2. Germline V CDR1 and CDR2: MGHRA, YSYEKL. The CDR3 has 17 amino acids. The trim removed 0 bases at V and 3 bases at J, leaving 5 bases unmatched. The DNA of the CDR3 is TGCGCCAGCAGCCAAGAAGGGCGGGGGGGCGACACCGGGGAGCTGTTTTTT. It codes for CASSQEGRGGDTGELFF.

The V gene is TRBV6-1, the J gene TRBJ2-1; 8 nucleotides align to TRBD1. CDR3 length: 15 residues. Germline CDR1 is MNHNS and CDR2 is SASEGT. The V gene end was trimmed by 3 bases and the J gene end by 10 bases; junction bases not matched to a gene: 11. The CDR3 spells CASSEGRGPLGEQFF. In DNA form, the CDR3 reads TGTGCCAGCAGTGAGGGCAGGGGGCCCCTAGGGGAGCAGTTCTTC.

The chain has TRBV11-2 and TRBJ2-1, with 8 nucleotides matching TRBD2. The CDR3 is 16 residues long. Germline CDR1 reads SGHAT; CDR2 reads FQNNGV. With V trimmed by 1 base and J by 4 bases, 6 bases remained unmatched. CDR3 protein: CASSLGRGGWYNEQFF. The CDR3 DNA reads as TGTGCCAGCAGCTTAGGACGGGGGGGCTGGTACAATGAGCAGTTCTTC.

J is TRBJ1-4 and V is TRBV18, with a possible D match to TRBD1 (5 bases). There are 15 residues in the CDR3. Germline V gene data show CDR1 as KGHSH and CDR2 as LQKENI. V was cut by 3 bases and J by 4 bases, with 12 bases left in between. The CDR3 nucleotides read TGTGCCAGCTCACCTGGGGCAGCCATTAATGAAAAACTGTTTTTT. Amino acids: CASSPGAAINEKLFF.

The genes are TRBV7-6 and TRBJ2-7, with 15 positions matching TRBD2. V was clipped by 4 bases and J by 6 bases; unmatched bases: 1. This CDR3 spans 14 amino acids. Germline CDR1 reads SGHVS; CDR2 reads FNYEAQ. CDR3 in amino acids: CASSSGLAGGEQYF. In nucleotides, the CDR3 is TGTGCCAGCAGCTCGGGACTAGCGGGAGGCGAGCAGTACTTC.